This TCR beta chain came from a study of a mutant IDH1 vaccine in newly diagnosed glioma. Study details: Patients got their first vaccination 4-6 weeks after radiotherapy alone, or with temozolomide cycles. Whole-study results and caveats: Changes in top peripheral clonotypes did not appear linked to pseudoprogression.

CDR1 is MNHNY, CDR2 SVGAGI, per germline (reference sequence). The CDR3 length is 16 residues. The trim removed 2 bases at V and 4 bases at J, leaving 7 bases unmatched. Sequencing used immunoSEQ multiplex PCR; TCRdb keeps in-frame clones, though not all of them. The table includes roughly 120,000 clones, around four fifths detected once. Concerning this clone: As yet, its antigen is unknown.

Time point noted: week 11, during vaccination. Topical imiquimod was applied with each vaccine dose, which held 300 ug of mutant IDH1 20-mer peptide. The J gene is TRBJ2-2, the V gene TRBV6-6; 7 bases agree with TRBD2. This receptor was obtained from a middle-aged man with glioma. The sample here was PBMCs, taken from a glioma patient whose treatment included an IDH1 peptide vaccine. The CDR3 loop reads CASSYGVLASTGELFF. The CDR3, as DNA: TGTGCCAGCAGTTACGGGGTACTAGCGAGCACCGGGGAGCTGTTTTTT.